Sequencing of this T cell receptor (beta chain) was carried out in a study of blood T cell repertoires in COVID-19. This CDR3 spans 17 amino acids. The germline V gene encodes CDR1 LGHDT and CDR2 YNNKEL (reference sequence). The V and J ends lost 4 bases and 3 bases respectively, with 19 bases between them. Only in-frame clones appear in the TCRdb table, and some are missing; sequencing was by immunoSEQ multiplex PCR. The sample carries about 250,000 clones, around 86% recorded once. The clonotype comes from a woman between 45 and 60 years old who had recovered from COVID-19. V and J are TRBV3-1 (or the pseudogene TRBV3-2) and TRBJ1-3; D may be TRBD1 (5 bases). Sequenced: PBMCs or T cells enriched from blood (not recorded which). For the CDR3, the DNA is TGTGCCAGCAGCCCCTACTATGGGGGGATGGGTGGAAACACCATATATTTT. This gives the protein CASSPYYGGMGGNTIYF.